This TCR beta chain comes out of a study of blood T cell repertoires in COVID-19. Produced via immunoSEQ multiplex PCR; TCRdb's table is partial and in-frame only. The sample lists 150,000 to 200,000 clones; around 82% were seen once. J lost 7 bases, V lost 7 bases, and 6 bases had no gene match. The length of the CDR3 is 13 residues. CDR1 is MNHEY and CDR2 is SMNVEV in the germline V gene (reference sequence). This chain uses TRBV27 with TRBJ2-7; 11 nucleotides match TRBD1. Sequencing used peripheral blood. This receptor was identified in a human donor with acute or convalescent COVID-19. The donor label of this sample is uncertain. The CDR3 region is CASIGQGAGEQYF. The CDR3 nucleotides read TGTGCCAGCATAGGACAGGGGGCGGGGGAGCAGTACTTC.